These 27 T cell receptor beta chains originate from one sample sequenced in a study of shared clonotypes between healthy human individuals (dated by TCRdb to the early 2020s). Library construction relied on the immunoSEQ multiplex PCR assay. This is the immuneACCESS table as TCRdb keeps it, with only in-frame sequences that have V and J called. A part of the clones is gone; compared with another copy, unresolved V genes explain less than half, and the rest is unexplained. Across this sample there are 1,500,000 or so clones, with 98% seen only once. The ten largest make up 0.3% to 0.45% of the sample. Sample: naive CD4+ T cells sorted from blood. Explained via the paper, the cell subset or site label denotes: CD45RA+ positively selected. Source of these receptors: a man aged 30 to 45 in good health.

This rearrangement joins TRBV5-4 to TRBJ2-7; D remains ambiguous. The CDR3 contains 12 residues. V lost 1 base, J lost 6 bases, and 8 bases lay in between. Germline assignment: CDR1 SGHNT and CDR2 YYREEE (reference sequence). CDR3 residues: CASSLFRLEQYF. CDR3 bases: TGTGCCAGCAGCTTGTTCCGGCTCGAGCAGTACTTC.

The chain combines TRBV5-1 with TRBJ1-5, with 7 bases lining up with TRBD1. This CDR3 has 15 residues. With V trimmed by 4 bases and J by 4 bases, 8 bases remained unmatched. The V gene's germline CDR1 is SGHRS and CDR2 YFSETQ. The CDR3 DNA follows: TGCGCCAGCAGCCTGACAGGGAAAGAGAATCAGCCCCAGCATTTT. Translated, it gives CASSLTGKENQPQHF. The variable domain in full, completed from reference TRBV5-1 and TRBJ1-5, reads KAGVTQTPRYLIKTRGQQVTLSCSPISGHRSVSWYQQTPGQGLQFLFEYFSETQRNKGNFPGRFSGRQFSNSRSEMNVSTLELGDSALYLCASSLTGKENQPQHFGDGTRLSIL.

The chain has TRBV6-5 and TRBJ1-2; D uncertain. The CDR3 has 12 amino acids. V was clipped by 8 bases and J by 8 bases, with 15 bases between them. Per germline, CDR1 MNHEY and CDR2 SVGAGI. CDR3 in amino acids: CASASGFLGYTF. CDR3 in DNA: TGTGCCAGCGCTTCCGGTTTTCTGGGCTACACCTTC.

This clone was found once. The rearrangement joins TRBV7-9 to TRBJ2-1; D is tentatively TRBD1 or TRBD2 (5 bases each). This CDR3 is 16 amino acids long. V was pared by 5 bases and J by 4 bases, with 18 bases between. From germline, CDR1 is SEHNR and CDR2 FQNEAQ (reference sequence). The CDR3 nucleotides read TGTGCCAGCAGCGCCGGGACGACCCAAAGGTACAATGAGCAGTTCTTC. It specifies CASSAGTTQRYNEQFF.

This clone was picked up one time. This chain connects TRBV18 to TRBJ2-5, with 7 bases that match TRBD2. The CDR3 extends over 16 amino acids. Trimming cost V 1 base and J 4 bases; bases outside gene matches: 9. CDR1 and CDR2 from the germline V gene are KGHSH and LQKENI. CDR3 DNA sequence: TGTGCCAGCTCACCACAATCGACTAGCACCCCAGAGACCCAGTACTTC. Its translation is CASSPQSTSTPETQYF.

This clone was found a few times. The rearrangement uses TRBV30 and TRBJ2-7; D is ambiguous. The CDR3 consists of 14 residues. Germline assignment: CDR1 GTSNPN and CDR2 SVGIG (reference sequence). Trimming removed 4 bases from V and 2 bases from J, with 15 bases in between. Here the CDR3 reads CAWTATPGPYEQYF. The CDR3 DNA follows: TGTGCCTGGACCGCTACCCCTGGTCCCTACGAGCAGTACTTC.

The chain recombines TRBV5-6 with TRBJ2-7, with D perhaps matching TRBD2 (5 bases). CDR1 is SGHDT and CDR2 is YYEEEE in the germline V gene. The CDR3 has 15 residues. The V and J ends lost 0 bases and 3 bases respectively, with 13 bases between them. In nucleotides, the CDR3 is TGTGCCAGCAGCTTGGGTCCCCCCAGCGGCTACGAGCAGTACTTC. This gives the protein CASSLGPPSGYEQYF.

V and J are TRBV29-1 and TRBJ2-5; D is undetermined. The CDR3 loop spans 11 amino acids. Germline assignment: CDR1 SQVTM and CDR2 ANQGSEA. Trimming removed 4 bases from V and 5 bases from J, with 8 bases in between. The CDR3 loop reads CSVAVLETQYF. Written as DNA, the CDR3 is TGCAGCGTTGCGGTTTTGGAGACCCAGTACTTC.

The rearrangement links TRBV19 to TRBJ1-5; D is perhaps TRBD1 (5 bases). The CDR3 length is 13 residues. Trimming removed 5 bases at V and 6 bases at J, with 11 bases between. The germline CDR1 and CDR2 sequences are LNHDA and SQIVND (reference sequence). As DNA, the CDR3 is TGTGCCAGTAGTGGGACCGCAGGTCAGCCCCAGCATTTT. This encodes CASSGTAGQPQHF. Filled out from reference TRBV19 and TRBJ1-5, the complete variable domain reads DGGITQSPKYLFRKEGQNVTLSCEQNLNHDAMYWYRQDPGQGLRLIYYSQIVNDFQKGDIAEGYSVSREKKESFPLTVTSAQKNPTAFYLCASSGTAGQPQHFGDGTRLSIL.

The CDR3 region has the DNA TGTGCCAGCAGACCCGGCCCAGCAGAGACCCAGTACTTC. Translated: CASRPGPAETQYF. The V call is TRBV27, the J call TRBJ2-5; D gene uncertain. There are 13 residues in the CDR3. Germline loops: CDR1 MNHEY, CDR2 SMNVEV (reference sequence). Deletions cut 6 bases from V and 4 bases from J, with 12 bases between.

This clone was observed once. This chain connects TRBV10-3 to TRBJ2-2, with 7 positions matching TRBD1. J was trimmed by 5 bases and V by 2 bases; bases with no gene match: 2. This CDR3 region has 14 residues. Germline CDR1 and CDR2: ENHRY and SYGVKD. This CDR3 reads CAISEGQVTGELFF. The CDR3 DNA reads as TGTGCCATCAGTGAGGGACAGGTGACCGGGGAGCTGTTTTTT.

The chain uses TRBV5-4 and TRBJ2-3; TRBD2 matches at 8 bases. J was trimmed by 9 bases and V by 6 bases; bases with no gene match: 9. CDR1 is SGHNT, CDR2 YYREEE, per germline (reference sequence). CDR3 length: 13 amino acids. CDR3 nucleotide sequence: TGTGCCAGCACTGAAGCGCGGGAGGTAACGCAGTATTTT. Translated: CASTEAREVTQYF.

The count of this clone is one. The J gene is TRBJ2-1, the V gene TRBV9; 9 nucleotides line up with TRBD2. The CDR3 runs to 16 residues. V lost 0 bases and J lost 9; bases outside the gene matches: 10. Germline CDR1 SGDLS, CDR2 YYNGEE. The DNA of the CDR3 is TGTGCCAGCAGCGTAGGATCAGCGGGAGGTAGTAGTGAGCAGTTCTTC. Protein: CASSVGSAGGSSEQFF.

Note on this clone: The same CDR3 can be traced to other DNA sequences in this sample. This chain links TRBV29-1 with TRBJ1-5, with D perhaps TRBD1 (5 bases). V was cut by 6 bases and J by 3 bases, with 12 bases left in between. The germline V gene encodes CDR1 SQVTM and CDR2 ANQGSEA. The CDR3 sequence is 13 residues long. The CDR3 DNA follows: TGCAGCGTGGACACAGGAGTCAATCAGCCCCAGCATTTT. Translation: CSVDTGVNQPQHF.

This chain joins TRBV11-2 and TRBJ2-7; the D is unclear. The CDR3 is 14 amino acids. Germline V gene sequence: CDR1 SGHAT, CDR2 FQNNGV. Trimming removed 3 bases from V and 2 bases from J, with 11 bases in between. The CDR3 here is CASSFPDGTYEQYF. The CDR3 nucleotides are TGTGCCAGCAGCTTCCCGGACGGTACCTACGAGCAGTACTTC.

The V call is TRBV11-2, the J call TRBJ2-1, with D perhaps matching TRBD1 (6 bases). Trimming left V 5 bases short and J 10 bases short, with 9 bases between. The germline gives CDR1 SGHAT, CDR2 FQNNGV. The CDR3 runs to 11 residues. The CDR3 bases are TGTGCCAGCAGCCCCGACAGGGAGCAGTTCTTC. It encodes CASSPDREQFF. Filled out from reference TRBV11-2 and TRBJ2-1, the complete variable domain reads EAGVAQSPRYKIIEKRQSVAFWCNPISGHATLYWYQQILGQGPKLLIQFQNNGVVDDSQLPKDRFSAERLKGVDSTLKIQPAKLEDSAVYLCASSPDREQFFGPGTRLTVL.

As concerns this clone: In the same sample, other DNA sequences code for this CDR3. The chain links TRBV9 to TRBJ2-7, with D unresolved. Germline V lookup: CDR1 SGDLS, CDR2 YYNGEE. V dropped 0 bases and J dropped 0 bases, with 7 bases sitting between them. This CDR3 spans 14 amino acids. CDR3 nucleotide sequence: TGTGCCAGCAGCGTAGCTCCGAGCTCCTACGAGCAGTACTTC. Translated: CASSVAPSSYEQYF.

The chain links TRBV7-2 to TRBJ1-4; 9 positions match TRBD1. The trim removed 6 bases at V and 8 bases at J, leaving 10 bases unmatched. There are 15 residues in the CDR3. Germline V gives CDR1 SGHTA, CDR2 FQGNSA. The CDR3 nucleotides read TGTGCCAGCAGTGCTGGGGGGACAGGGTCCGAAAAACTGTTTTTT. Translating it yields CASSAGGTGSEKLFF.

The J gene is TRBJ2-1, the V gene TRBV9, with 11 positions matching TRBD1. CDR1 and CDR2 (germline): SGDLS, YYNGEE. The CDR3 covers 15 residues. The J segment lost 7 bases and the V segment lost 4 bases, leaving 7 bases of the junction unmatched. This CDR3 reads CASSRVGQGENEQFF. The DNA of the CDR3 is TGTGCCAGCAGCCGTGTGGGACAGGGGGAAAATGAGCAGTTCTTC. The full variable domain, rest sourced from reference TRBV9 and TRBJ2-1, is DSGVTQTPKHLITATGQRVTLRCSPRSGDLSVYWYQQSLDQGLQFLIQYYNGEERAKGNILERFSAQQFPDLHSELNLSSLELGDSALYFCASSRVGQGENEQFFGPGTRLTVL.

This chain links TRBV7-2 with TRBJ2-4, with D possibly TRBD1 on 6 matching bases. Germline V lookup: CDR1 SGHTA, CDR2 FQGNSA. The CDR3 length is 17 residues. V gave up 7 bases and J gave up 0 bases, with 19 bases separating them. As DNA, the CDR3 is TGTGCCAGCACCTATCCTTTGGACAGCCAAGCCAAAAACATTCAGTACTTC. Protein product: CASTYPLDSQAKNIQYF.

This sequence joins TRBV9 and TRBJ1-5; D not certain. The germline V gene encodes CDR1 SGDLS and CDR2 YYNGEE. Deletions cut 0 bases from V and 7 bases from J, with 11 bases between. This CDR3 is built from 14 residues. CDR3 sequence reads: CASSVGVGIQPQHF. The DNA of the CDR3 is TGTGCCAGCAGCGTAGGGGTAGGGATACAGCCCCAGCATTTT.

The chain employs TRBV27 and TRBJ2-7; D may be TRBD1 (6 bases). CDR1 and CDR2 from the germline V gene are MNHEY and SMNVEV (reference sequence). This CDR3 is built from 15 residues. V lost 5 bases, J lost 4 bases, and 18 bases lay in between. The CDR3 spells CASSNRVTVIYEQYF. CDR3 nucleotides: TGTGCCAGCAGTAACAGGGTAACCGTAATATACGAGCAGTACTTC.

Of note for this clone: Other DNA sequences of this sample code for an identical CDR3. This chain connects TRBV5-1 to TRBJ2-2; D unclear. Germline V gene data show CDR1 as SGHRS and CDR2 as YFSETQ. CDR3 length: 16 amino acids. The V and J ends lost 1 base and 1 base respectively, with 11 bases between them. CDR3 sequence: CASSLLVSQNTGELFF. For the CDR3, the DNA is TGCGCCAGCAGCTTGTTGGTTTCACAGAACACCGGGGAGCTGTTTTTT. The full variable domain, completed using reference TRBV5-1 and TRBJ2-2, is KAGVTQTPRYLIKTRGQQVTLSCSPISGHRSVSWYQQTPGQGLQFLFEYFSETQRNKGNFPGRFSGRQFSNSRSEMNVSTLELGDSALYLCASSLLVSQNTGELFFGEGSRLTVL.

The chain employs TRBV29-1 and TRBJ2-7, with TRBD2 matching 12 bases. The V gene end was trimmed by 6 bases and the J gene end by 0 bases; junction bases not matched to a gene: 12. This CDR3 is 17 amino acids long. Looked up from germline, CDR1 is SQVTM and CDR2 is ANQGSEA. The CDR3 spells CSVSGTSGPLPSYEQYF. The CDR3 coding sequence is TGCAGCGTGTCCGGGACTAGCGGGCCCCTTCCCTCCTACGAGCAGTACTTC.

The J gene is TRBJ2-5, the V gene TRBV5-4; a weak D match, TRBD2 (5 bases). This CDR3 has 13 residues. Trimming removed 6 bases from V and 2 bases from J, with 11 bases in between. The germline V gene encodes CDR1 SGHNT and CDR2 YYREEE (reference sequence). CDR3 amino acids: CASTREGQETQYF. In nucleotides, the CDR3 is TGTGCCAGCACCCGGGAAGGGCAAGAGACCCAGTACTTC.

CDR3 sequence: CASRPRMNQPQHF. The CDR3, as DNA: TGTGCCAGCAGGCCGAGGATGAATCAGCCCCAGCATTTT. The genes are TRBV28 and TRBJ1-5, with D uncertain. This CDR3 contains 13 residues. Trimming shortened V by 6 bases and J by 4 bases, and 10 bases separated the two germline ends. Germline V gives CDR1 MDHEN, CDR2 SYDVKM.

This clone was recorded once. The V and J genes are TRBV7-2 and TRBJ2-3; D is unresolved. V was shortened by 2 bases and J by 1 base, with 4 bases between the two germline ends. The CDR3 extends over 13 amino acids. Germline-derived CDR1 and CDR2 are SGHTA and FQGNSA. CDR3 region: CASSLFGTDTQYF. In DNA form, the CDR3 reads TGTGCCAGCAGCTTATTTGGCACAGATACGCAGTATTTT.